What follows is one T cell receptor (beta chain) and its context. TCRdb's table, derived via immunoSEQ multiplex PCR, lists solely in-frame clones and lacks some. The sample holds about 100,000 clones, over 75% seen once. These data come from a study of control samples from healthy donors and cancer patients. Germline-derived CDR1 and CDR2 are GTSNPN and SVGIG (reference sequence). This CDR3 contains 16 residues. V was cut by 0 bases and J by 0 bases, with 12 bases left in between. The TCR was taken from a woman in her 50s in good health. The specimen sequenced was blood. V and J are TRBV30 and TRBJ1-3; D is ambiguous. CDR3 protein: CAWSVQGGSSGNTIYF. For the CDR3, the DNA is TGTGCCTGGAGTGTCCAAGGTGGGAGCTCTGGAAACACCATATATTTT.